This T cell receptor beta chain was obtained from a study of cytomegalovirus exposure and HLA in healthy donors. A word on this clone: Its antigen is currently unknown.

Amplification used 60 Vbeta primers and 13 Jbeta primers. Clones were read by immunoSEQ multiplex PCR, and TCRdb kept only the in-frame ones, dropping some. Of around 150,000 clones in the sample, about 80% were seen once. General observations from the study: Associated with HLA alleles at 0.05 false discovery rate in a later analysis were 16,951 TCR beta sequences.

Unrecorded immune exposure was likely among donors, who were nominally healthy when sampled. Sequencing was carried out using PBMCs. This receptor was taken from a man under 40 in good health and CMV-seronegative.

DNA for the CDR3: TGTGCCAGCAGTTTCCTTAGGGGATCCTACGAGCAGTACTTC. Protein: CASSFLRGSYEQYF. The V gene is TRBV27, the J gene TRBJ2-7; a possible D gene is TRBD1 (5 bases). The CDR3 has 14 amino acids. Germline values: CDR1 MNHEY, CDR2 SMNVEV (reference sequence). V was pared by 3 bases and J by 1 base, with 10 bases between.